This TCR beta chain was recovered during a study of Ad26.COV2.S vaccination and SARS-CoV-2 variants. Across the whole study: The donor belonged to the COV1001 Ad26.COV2.S trial arm. Into the muscle, Ad26.COV2.S was dosed once or twice, 56 days apart.

Only in-frame clones appear in the TCRdb table, and some are missing; sequencing was by immunoSEQ multiplex PCR. The sample contains more than 300,000 clones, roughly 80% of which appear only once. This sample's treatment: around 19 received Ad26.COV2.S at low or high dose, single or two shots; about 5 received placebo; per-sample allocation not given. Day 63 after the first injection of vaccine or placebo was the sampling time. J lost 1 base, V lost 5 bases, and 10 bases had no gene match. The CDR3 length is 16 residues. CDR1 is KGHSH and CDR2 is LQKENI in the germline V gene. This sequence joins TRBV18 and TRBJ1-1, with 7 bases aligning to TRBD1. The TCR comes from a person between 18 and 60 years old who received the Ad26.COV2.S COVID-19 vaccine or a placebo. The sample was peripheral blood, taken in a trial of Ad26.COV2.S vaccine versus placebo. The CDR3 nucleotides read TGTGCCAGCTCAACCATTGGGAGACAGGGGAACACTGAAGCTTTCTTT. Translating gives CASSTIGRQGNTEAFF.